The 10 T cell receptor beta chains presented below share a single source sample, sequenced in a study of T cell responses to AZD1222 COVID-19 vaccine. Here immunoSEQ multiplex PCR was the method, and the copy in TCRdb shows in-frame clones only, minus some. In the table there are over 120,000 clones, over 75% of which are singletons. The sequenced sample was peripheral blood, obtained on day 0 of AZD1222 vaccination. These receptor sequences come from an adult in good health.

This sequence joins TRBV19 and TRBJ1-3, with TRBD1 matching 8 bases. The CDR3 extends over 16 amino acids. The V gene's germline CDR1 is LNHDA and CDR2 SQIVND (reference sequence). V gave up 7 bases and J gave up 3 bases; unmatched junction bases: 11. This CDR3 reads CASTQGANLFGNTIYF. Here the CDR3 DNA reads TGTGCCAGTACCCAGGGGGCGAATCTGTTTGGAAACACCATATATTTT.

The chain joins TRBV3-1 (or the pseudogene TRBV3-2) to TRBJ1-6; no firm D call. CDR1 and CDR2 (germline): LGHDT, YNNKEL (reference sequence). The CDR3 loop spans 14 amino acids. The germline V and J ends were trimmed by 4 bases and 0 bases, with 4 bases remaining between them. The CDR3 loop reads CASSRSSYNSPLHF. The CDR3 bases are TGTGCCAGCAGCCGGAGCTCCTATAATTCACCCCTCCACTTT.

This clone occurred a few times. The chain joins TRBV13 to TRBJ2-7, with D perhaps assigned TRBD1 or TRBD2 (5 bases each). CDR1 and CDR2 from the germline V gene are PRHDT and FYEKMQ (reference sequence). V lost 5 bases, J lost 5 bases, and 13 bases lay in between. CDR3 length: 13 amino acids. CDR3 region: CASSPGSRDEQYF. The DNA of the CDR3 is TGTGCCAGCAGCCCAGGGAGTAGGGACGAGCAGTACTTC.

The rearrangement links TRBV14 to TRBJ2-7, with 7 bases that match TRBD2. V shed 4 bases and J 6 bases; nucleotides not matched to a gene: 6. The CDR3 length is 13 residues. Per the germline V gene, CDR1 is SGHDN and CDR2 is FVKESK. CDR3 in DNA: TGTGCCAGCAGCCTGGGACTACCCCTCGAGCAGTACTTC. This gives the protein CASSLGLPLEQYF.

The chain carries TRBV4-1 and TRBJ2-5; no reliable D call. CDR1 MGHRA and CDR2 YSYEKL come from the germline V gene. The length of the CDR3 is 15 residues. Trimming pared 0 bases from V and 2 bases from J, leaving 10 bases between. CDR3 amino acids: CASSQDQSRQETQYF. DNA for the CDR3: TGCGCCAGCAGCCAAGATCAGTCCAGACAAGAGACCCAGTACTTC.

The genes are TRBV19 and TRBJ1-5; D remains unclear. Germline-derived CDR1 and CDR2 are LNHDA and SQIVND (reference sequence). The CDR3 length is 13 residues. V lost 3 bases and J lost 5, with 8 bases in between. The CDR3 DNA is TGTGCCAGTAGTATTGTATCCGATCAGCCCCAGCATTTT. This encodes CASSIVSDQPQHF.

This clone was seen once. This chain uses TRBV3-1 (or the pseudogene TRBV3-2) with TRBJ2-7; 10 bases align to TRBD1. V trimming: 4 bases; J trimming: 2 bases; junction bases outside the gene matches: 8. CDR3 length equals 16 residues. CDR1 is LGHDT and CDR2 is YNNKEL in the germline V gene (reference sequence). The CDR3 loop reads CASSLTFGQGAYEQYF. The CDR3 nucleotides read TGTGCCAGCAGCCTCACCTTTGGACAGGGGGCCTACGAGCAGTACTTC.

This chain uses TRBV7-8 with TRBJ1-3, with D maybe TRBD1 (6 bases). Germline V gives CDR1 SGHVS, CDR2 FQNEAQ. The CDR3 runs to 17 residues. Deletions cut 5 bases from V and 0 bases from J, with 17 bases between. The CDR3 DNA reads TGTGCCAGCAGCAATAGGGACACGCTCTTCTCTGGAAACACCATATATTTT. Its translation is CASSNRDTLFSGNTIYF.

This clone was seen only a few times. The rearrangement links TRBV5-4 to TRBJ1-1, with D possibly matching TRBD1 (6 bases). Germline V lookup: CDR1 SGHNT, CDR2 YYREEE (reference sequence). The V end lost 5 bases, the J end lost 1 base, and 12 bases lay between the germline ends. CDR3 length: 14 residues. The CDR3 bases are TGTGCCAGCAGGCAAGGGGGGAGGAACACTGAAGCTTTCTTT. Protein sequence: CASRQGGRNTEAFF.

This chain uses TRBV6-2 or TRBV6-3 with TRBJ1-1, with a tentative D call TRBD1 (5 bases). This CDR3 comprises 16 residues. V lost 0 bases and J lost 3, with 14 bases in between. The germline V gene encodes CDR1 MNHEY and CDR2 SVGEGT. CDR3 coding DNA: TGTGCCAGCAGTTACTCCCTCGAGGGACTGTACACTGAAGCTTTCTTT. Amino acids: CASSYSLEGLYTEAFF.